Included here is one TCR beta chain sequence, with context. Antigen specificity is unknown. Compared with germline, one end of the junction differs, possibly owing to a read error. The sample originates from a study of cytomegalovirus exposure and HLA in healthy donors. Regarding the study as a whole: Researchers reported from a later analysis that most CMV-associated TCR beta chains appeared HLA-restricted.

The PCR employed 60 Vbeta primers together with 13 Jbeta primers. The repertoire was sequenced with immunoSEQ multiplex PCR; TCRdb's copy has only in-frame clones and lacks some. The data hold 75,000 to 95,000 clones, with 55% to 70% observed a single time. CDR3 length: 12 amino acids. Germline V gene data show CDR1 as SGHNT and CDR2 as YYREEE (reference sequence). The specimen sequenced was PBMCs. This clonotype was obtained from a woman between 45 and 60 years old in good health and CMV-seropositive. This sequence joins TRBV5-4 and TRBJ1-1; D is undetermined. CDR3 sequence (DNA): TGTGCCAGCAGCTTACGAGACACCGAAGCTTTCTTT. It translates to CASSLRDTEAFF.